The T cell receptor beta chain described here comes from a study of blood T cell repertoires in COVID-19. With 6 bases removed from V and 7 bases from J, the gap between germline ends came to 16 bases. This CDR3 has 15 residues. Germline CDR1 MNHEY, CDR2 SVGAGI. Clones were read by immunoSEQ multiplex PCR, and TCRdb kept only the in-frame ones, dropping some. The data hold approximately 16,000 clones, with 88% observed a single time. This chain connects TRBV6-5 to TRBJ1-6; D is undetermined. The sequenced sample was peripheral blood. The source is a human donor in a cohort sampled during active COVID-19. Here the CDR3 DNA reads TGTGCCAGCAGAAGGCCGCAGTACAGAAATTCACCCCTCCACTTT. Translating it yields CASRRPQYRNSPLHF.